The subject of this entry is one T cell receptor (beta chain). Other DNA sequences within the sample encode an identical CDR3. The record originates from a study of blood T cell repertoires in COVID-19. Whole-study context: Whether acute or convalescent, the COVID-19 samples came from the United States, Italy and Spain. Nucleic acid was either cDNA or gDNA, and it came from T cells, B-cell-depleted T cells, or PBMCs.

Libraries were prepared by immunoSEQ multiplex PCR; TCRdb keeps only in-frame clonotypes and omits some of them. Among 70,000 to 95,000 clones listed, 85% to 90% were seen once. This CDR3 spans 15 amino acids. Germline assignment: CDR1 SGDLS and CDR2 YYNGEE. Trimming took off 0 bases at V and 5 bases at J, with 14 bases between the two ends. The gene calls are TRBV9 and TRBJ2-5; TRBD2 is a possible D gene (6 bases). The sequence derives from a human donor with active COVID-19. The donor label of this sample is uncertain. Sample: peripheral blood. CDR3 residues: CASSVEMGRGETQYF. In nucleotides, the CDR3 is TGTGCCAGCAGCGTAGAGATGGGCCGGGGGGAGACCCAGTACTTC.